This passage covers 20 T cell receptor beta chains from one sample sequenced in a study of identical twins. Via MiXCR, TCRdb re-called the 5' RACE reads, giving one row per CDR3 protein. The sample comprises under 400,000 distinct CDR3 sequences, roughly 9% of which are singletons, and under 9.5% rests with the top ten. Sequences were obtained from naive T cells sorted from blood. Receptors were obtained from a woman aged 50 to 60 in good health.

The sample holds a few counts of this clonotype. V usage is TRBV19 and J usage is TRBJ2-5; TRBD2 agrees at 8 bases. There are 14 residues in the CDR3. V was pared by 3 bases and J by 5 bases, with 5 bases of the junction left unmatched. Germline V gene sequence: CDR1 LNHDA, CDR2 SQIVND (reference sequence). CDR3 residues: CASSIKAGVETQYF. In DNA, the CDR3 is TGTGCCAGTAGTATCAAAGCGGGAGTGGAGACCCAGTACTTC.

In its sample, this clonotype was seen many times. The V call is TRBV29-1, the J call TRBJ2-7; D is possibly TRBD2 (6 bases). From germline, CDR1 is SQVTM and CDR2 ANQGSEA. V dropped 6 bases and J dropped 3 bases, with 15 bases sitting between them. This CDR3 has 13 amino acids. The CDR3 spells CSVRAGQSYEQYF. The DNA for the CDR3 is TGCAGCGTACGTGCGGGGCAGAGCTACGAGCAGTACTTC.

At least ten counts were recorded for this clonotype. This chain links TRBV5-1 with TRBJ2-2; possibly TRBD2 for D (7 bases). Germline V gene lookup returns CDR1 SGHRS and CDR2 YFSETQ. CDR3 length: 15 residues. V lost 2 bases to trimming and J lost 7 bases, with 15 bases between them. The CDR3 is CASSLTGGESGELFF. Here the CDR3 DNA reads TGCGCCAGCAGCTTAACGGGGGGCGAAAGCGGGGAGCTGTTTTTT.

J is TRBJ2-1 and V is TRBV6-5, with TRBD1 identical over 7 bases. The V gene end was trimmed by 7 bases and the J gene end by 5 bases; junction bases not matched to a gene: 14. The CDR3 is 16 amino acids. Germline-derived CDR1 and CDR2 are MNHEY and SVGAGI. CDR3 nucleotide sequence: TGTGCCAGCACTGTGCGGTGGGACAGCGCTCACAATGAGCAGTTCTTC. This sequence encodes CASTVRWDSAHNEQFF.

V usage is TRBV5-5 and J usage is TRBJ2-7; possible D gene TRBD2, 5 bases. Deletions cut 3 bases from V and 6 bases from J, with 13 bases between. Germline lookup yields CDR1 SGHKS and CDR2 YYEKEE (reference sequence). The CDR3 length is 13 residues. CDR3 coding DNA: TGTGCCAGCAGCTACCAGGAGGCAATCGAGCAGTACTTC. Translating gives CASSYQEAIEQYF.

The rearrangement joins TRBV6-6 to TRBJ1-2, with a tentative D call TRBD1 (5 bases). The germline V gene has CDR1 MNHNY and CDR2 SVGAGI (reference sequence). CDR3 length: 15 residues. V was cut by 2 bases and J by 7 bases, with 17 bases left in between. The CDR3 sequence: CASSYTTGTDSGYTF. For the CDR3, the DNA is TGTGCCAGCAGTTACACCACCGGGACTGATAGTGGCTACACCTTC.

J is TRBJ2-3 and V is TRBV11-3; TRBD2 matches 9 bases. The CDR3 length is 16 residues. After removal of 1 base from V and 4 bases from J, the junction contained 6 bases not matched to a gene. In germline, CDR1 is SGHNT, CDR2 YENEEA. The CDR3 loop reads CASSLGVLAGSDTQYF. DNA of the CDR3: TGTGCCAGCAGCTTAGGGGTTCTAGCGGGATCAGATACGCAGTATTTT.

In its sample, this clonotype was seen many times. The chain carries TRBV4-1 and TRBJ1-5; 11 bases are a match to TRBD1. Germline-derived CDR1 and CDR2 are MGHRA and YSYEKL. The CDR3 spans 16 residues. The trim removed 0 bases at V and 4 bases at J, leaving 2 bases unmatched. The CDR3 DNA reads as TGCGCCAGCAGCCAAGATCGGGACAGGGGGAATCAGCCCCAGCATTTT. Translated: CASSQDRDRGNQPQHF.

This clonotype was detected only a few times. The chain's CDR3 is CATSDTTEPGDTQYF. The CDR3 DNA reads as TGTGCCACCAGTGATACGACTGAACCCGGCGATACGCAGTATTTT. V usage is TRBV24-1 and J usage is TRBJ2-3; no clear D. The ends were cut back, 3 bases at V and 6 bases at J, with 15 bases in the middle. The CDR3 is made up of 15 amino acids. In germline, CDR1 is KGHDR, CDR2 SFDVKD.

There are many counts of this clonotype. The rearrangement joins TRBV12-3 or TRBV12-4 to TRBJ2-5, with D tentatively TRBD2 (5 bases). V lost 6 bases, J lost 0 bases, and 8 bases lay in between. This CDR3 contains 13 residues. The CDR3 DNA reads TGTGCCAGCAGGTCCGGGAACCAAGAGACCCAGTACTTC. It translates to CASRSGNQETQYF.

This clonotype occurred a few times. V gene TRBV29-1 combines with J gene TRBJ2-5; D may be TRBD1 or TRBD2 (5 bases each). Trimming removed 8 bases at V and 2 bases at J, with 12 bases between. The CDR3 runs 12 residues. The V gene's germline CDR1 is SQVTM and CDR2 ANQGSEA. The CDR3 DNA sequence: TGCAGCTCCGGGGCTGGTCAAGAGACCCAGTACTTC. Translated: CSSGAGQETQYF.

V and J are TRBV6-5 and TRBJ2-1; 8 bases are a match to TRBD2. The CDR3 consists of 16 residues. V lost 0 bases to trimming and J lost 3 bases; unmatched junction nucleotides: 4. The germline V gene encodes CDR1 MNHEY and CDR2 SVGAGI. CDR3 sequence (DNA): TGTGCCAGCAGTTACTCGGGACTAGGATTCTACAATGAGCAGTTCTTC. Residues: CASSYSGLGFYNEQFF.

This clonotype occurred a few times. The V call is TRBV12-3 or TRBV12-4, the J call TRBJ1-2; TRBD1 matches at 8 bases. V shed 6 bases, J shed 8 bases, and the junction held 8 bases outside the gene matches. The CDR3 runs to 13 residues. The CDR3 region has the DNA TGTGCCAGCAGGTTCACAGGGGGAGAAGGCTACACCTTC. This translates into CASRFTGGEGYTF.

This clonotype was picked up a small number of times. The rearrangement links TRBV3-1 to TRBJ2-2; D uncertain. Germline loops: CDR1 LGHDT, CDR2 YNNKEL (reference sequence). The CDR3 is made up of 15 amino acids. The V and J ends lost 0 bases and 6 bases respectively, with 11 bases between them. The CDR3 here is CASSQDMAGPGELFF. The CDR3 nucleotides read TGTGCCAGCAGCCAAGATATGGCCGGGCCCGGGGAGCTGTTTTTT.

The DNA of the CDR3 is TGTGCCAGCAGTTGGAGGACAGGGGGGAACACTGAAGCTTTCTTT. It codes for CASSWRTGGNTEAFF. The chain couples TRBV5-5 to TRBJ1-1, with TRBD1 matching over 10 bases. Germline CDR1 and CDR2: SGHKS and YYEKEE (reference sequence). The CDR3 length is 15 residues. The trim removed 5 bases at V and 1 base at J, leaving 5 bases unmatched.

Ten or more counts support this clonotype. The CDR3 coding sequence is TGCAGCGTACTTGCCGAAAAACTGTTTTTT. It codes for CSVLAEKLFF. V and J are TRBV29-1 and TRBJ1-4; D is unclear. Trimming pared 6 bases from V and 8 bases from J, leaving 7 bases between. The CDR3 has 10 amino acids. Germline loops: CDR1 SQVTM, CDR2 ANQGSEA.

This clonotype was counted a few times. CDR3 DNA sequence: TGTGCCAGCAGCTTAGACGCGAATCAGCCCCAGCATTTT. This translates into CASSLDANQPQHF. This rearrangement joins TRBV11-2 to TRBJ1-5; D remains unclear. This CDR3 has 13 residues. V was cut by 0 bases and J by 4 bases, with 4 bases left in between. Per the germline V gene, CDR1 is SGHAT and CDR2 is FQNNGV.

The V gene is TRBV12-3 or TRBV12-4, the J gene TRBJ2-5; 13 positions match TRBD2. With V trimmed by 6 bases and J by 2 bases, 3 bases remained unmatched. The CDR3 has 15 residues. CDR3 in amino acids: CASSWTSGGQETQYF. CDR3 nucleotide sequence: TGTGCCAGCAGCTGGACTAGCGGGGGACAAGAGACCCAGTACTTC.

V and J are TRBV5-1 and TRBJ2-1; 7 nucleotides line up with TRBD2. The trim removed 2 bases at V and 8 bases at J, leaving 7 bases unmatched. This CDR3 comprises 14 residues. The germline CDR1 and CDR2 sequences are SGHRS and YFSETQ. CDR3 region: CASSFRAGVHEQFF. In DNA, the CDR3 is TGCGCCAGCAGCTTCAGGGCGGGAGTGCATGAGCAGTTCTTC.

The CDR3 sequence is CASSPPMGQGADTQYF. In nucleotides, the CDR3 is TGTGCCAGCTCACCACCGATGGGACAGGGGGCAGATACGCAGTATTTT. The chain links TRBV18 to TRBJ2-3, with 11 bases aligning to TRBD1. The ends lost 0 bases at V and 4 bases at J; junction bases unmatched: 3. This CDR3 is 16 amino acids long. Germline CDR1 reads KGHSH; CDR2 reads LQKENI. Variable domain in full (rest from reference TRBV18 and TRBJ2-3): NAGVMQNPRHLVRRRGQEARLRCSPMKGHSHVYWYRQLPEEGLKFMVYLQKENIIDESGMPKERFSAEFPKEGPSILRIQQVVRGDSAAYFCASSPPMGQGADTQYFGPGTRLTVL.